This TCR beta chain was documented in a study of blood T cell repertoires in COVID-19. Background on the study: There were acute and convalescent COVID-19 samples, and they came from the United States, Italy and Spain. PBMCs, B-cell-depleted T cells, or T cells provided the cDNA or gDNA that made up the material.

V lost 8 bases and J lost 1, with 10 bases in between. The CDR3 length is 13 residues. The germline gives CDR1 MNHNY, CDR2 SVGAGI (reference sequence). Methods used by the authors: Cell counts per sample came from amplifying reference gene primers. Using immunoSEQ multiplex PCR, the repertoire was profiled, and TCRdb retains in-frame clones only, with some absent. V, J and clone size reflect that table, while D and trimming were determined from the DNA. The table has approximately 100,000 clones, more than 70% seen once. The table lists this clone with a few counts. This TCR was recovered from a man between 65 and 85 years old with acute or convalescent COVID-19. This chain uses TRBV6-6 with TRBJ2-3; a possible D gene is TRBD2 (5 bases). Sequencing was performed on peripheral blood. This CDR3 is CASLAVRTDTQYF. Here the CDR3 DNA reads TGTGCCAGCCTAGCAGTCCGCACAGATACGCAGTATTTT.